This is a list of T cell receptor beta chains from one sample in a study of regulatory T cells in long-lasting Graves disease. TCRdb passed the multiplex PCR reads through MiXCR, listing each CDR3 protein once. This table holds around 400,000 distinct CDR3 sequences, 10% to 15% found once. A further study also used this sample, focusing on T cells in Graves' hyperthyroidism and ophthalmopathy.

Sequenced here: peripheral blood mononuclear cells (PBMCs), sampled at new diagnosis, from a patient treated with antithyroid drugs. The receptors come from a woman aged 18-35 years with Graves disease. CDR3s include the opening cysteine and the closing phenylalanine or tryptophan. Fields, in order: D gene, V gene, clone size, J gene, CDR3 DNA, CDR3 protein. The D gene is left open where the match is weak. Only some rows state a clone size, as once, few, many or a class for expanded clones.

d_gene: .
v_gene: TRBV20-1
abundance: many
j_gene: TRBJ1-2
CDR3nt: TGCAGTGCTAGGGAACCGGGACTGACCGGTCCTGGCTACACCTTC
CDR3aa: CSAREPGLTGPGYTF

d_gene: TRBD2
v_gene: TRBV7-9
abundance: .
j_gene: TRBJ2-3
CDR3nt: TGTGCCAGCAGCTTAAGGTGGGCTAGCGGGAGCTCAGCAGATACGCAGTATTTT
CDR3aa: CASSLRWASGSSADTQYF

d_gene: .
v_gene: TRBV28
abundance: few
j_gene: TRBJ1-3
CDR3nt: TGTGCCAGCAGTTTTCCCGGGGGTAACTCTGGAAACACCATATATTTT
CDR3aa: CASSFPGGNSGNTIYF

d_gene: .
v_gene: TRBV19
abundance: many
j_gene: TRBJ1-1
CDR3nt: TGTGCCAGTAGTAGGGATGGGGACACTGAAGCTTTCTTT
CDR3aa: CASSRDGDTEAFF

d_gene: .
v_gene: TRBV28
abundance: many
j_gene: TRBJ1-2
CDR3nt: TGTGCCAGCAGTTTCGGCAGACGGGGCTACACCTTC
CDR3aa: CASSFGRRGYTF

d_gene: TRBD2
v_gene: TRBV27
abundance: many
j_gene: TRBJ2-3
CDR3nt: TGTGCCAGCTCCAGACTAGCGACAGATACGCAGTATTTT
CDR3aa: CASSRLATDTQYF

d_gene: .
v_gene: TRBV2
abundance: .
j_gene: TRBJ2-3
CDR3nt: TGTGCCAGCAGTGGAACAGTCGCGGCAGATACGCAGTATTTT
CDR3aa: CASSGTVAADTQYF

d_gene: .
v_gene: TRBV19
abundance: .
j_gene: TRBJ2-7
CDR3nt: TGTGCCAGTAGTATTTCAGGCACGAGCTCCTACGAGCAGTACTTC
CDR3aa: CASSISGTSSYEQYF

d_gene: .
v_gene: TRBV11-3
abundance: many
j_gene: TRBJ1-1
CDR3nt: TGTGCCAGCAGCTTCCAGGGCTCGAACACTGAAGCTTTCTTT
CDR3aa: CASSFQGSNTEAFF

d_gene: TRBD2
v_gene: TRBV6-2/TRBV6-3
abundance: many
j_gene: TRBJ2-1
CDR3nt: TGTGCCAGCAAAATCCTAGCGGGAGGGGTCAATGAGCAGTTCTTC
CDR3aa: CASKILAGGVNEQFF

d_gene: TRBD1
v_gene: TRBV5-6
abundance: .
j_gene: TRBJ2-1
CDR3nt: TGTGCCAGCAGCCACATCCCCGGGACAGGGGGTTTAGAGCAGTTCTTC
CDR3aa: CASSHIPGTGGLEQFF

d_gene: TRBD1
v_gene: TRBV29-1
abundance: .
j_gene: TRBJ1-2
CDR3nt: TGCAGCTCCCTTCGGGACAGCTATGGCTACACCTTC
CDR3aa: CSSLRDSYGYTF

d_gene: .
v_gene: TRBV14
abundance: few
j_gene: TRBJ2-1
CDR3nt: TGTGCCAGCAGCCAAGAGTGGGGGCCCTACAATGAGCAGTTCTTC
CDR3aa: CASSQEWGPYNEQFF

d_gene: .
v_gene: TRBV28
abundance: many
j_gene: TRBJ1-6
CDR3nt: TGTGCCAGCAGTTCAGGTAGAGTCGGCTCCTATTCACCCCTCCACTTT
CDR3aa: CASSSGRVGSYSPLHF

d_gene: .
v_gene: TRBV7-9
abundance: .
j_gene: TRBJ2-1
CDR3nt: TGTGCCAGCAGCTCAGCGGCAGGGCCGCATGAGCAGTTCTTC
CDR3aa: CASSSAAGPHEQFF

d_gene: TRBD1
v_gene: TRBV12-3/TRBV12-4
abundance: many
j_gene: TRBJ1-1
CDR3nt: TGTGCCAGCAGTACAGGGGTGAACACTGAAGCTTTCTTT
CDR3aa: CASSTGVNTEAFF

d_gene: .
v_gene: TRBV28
abundance: many
j_gene: TRBJ2-7
CDR3nt: TGTGCCAGCGATAAATCACAGGGCTACGAGCAGTACTTC
CDR3aa: CASDKSQGYEQYF

d_gene: TRBD2
v_gene: TRBV28
abundance: many
j_gene: TRBJ2-2
CDR3nt: TGTGCCAGCGGGGGCCTAGCGGGAGGGCCAGGCGGGGAGCTGTTTTTT
CDR3aa: CASGGLAGGPGGELFF

d_gene: .
v_gene: TRBV20-1
abundance: many
j_gene: TRBJ1-2
CDR3nt: TGCAGTGCTAGAGATTCCCGAAGTGATGGCTACACCTTC
CDR3aa: CSARDSRSDGYTF

d_gene: .
v_gene: TRBV7-9
abundance: few
j_gene: TRBJ1-1
CDR3nt: TGTGCCAGCAGCTTAATGGGTAAGAACACTGAAGCTTTCTTT
CDR3aa: CASSLMGKNTEAFF

d_gene: TRBD1
v_gene: TRBV2
abundance: many
j_gene: TRBJ2-5
CDR3nt: TGTGCCAGCAGTGATGACAGGGGTTCGCAGACCCAGTACTTC
CDR3aa: CASSDDRGSQTQYF

d_gene: .
v_gene: TRBV6-2/TRBV6-3
abundance: few
j_gene: TRBJ2-1
CDR3nt: TGTGCCGGCAAGTTTGGACTTAACTACAATGAGCAGTTCTTC
CDR3aa: CAGKFGLNYNEQFF

d_gene: .
v_gene: TRBV7-3
abundance: few
j_gene: TRBJ2-1
CDR3nt: TGTGCCAGCAGCTTAACTCATCTAGCACCCATCCACAATGAGCAGTTCTTC
CDR3aa: CASSLTHLAPIHNEQFF

d_gene: .
v_gene: TRBV5-5
abundance: many
j_gene: TRBJ2-2
CDR3nt: TGTGCCGGGGGCGAGCGGGTAAACACCGGGGAGCTGTTTTTT
CDR3aa: CAGGERVNTGELFF

d_gene: TRBD2
v_gene: TRBV9
abundance: few
j_gene: TRBJ2-1
CDR3nt: TGTGCCAGCAGCGTAGCTGGGGGACTAGCAGATGAGCAGTTCTTC
CDR3aa: CASSVAGGLADEQFF

d_gene: .
v_gene: TRBV4-2
abundance: many
j_gene: TRBJ2-2
CDR3nt: TGTGCCAGCAGCCAAGAAGGAGGTACCGGGGAGCTGTTTTTT
CDR3aa: CASSQEGGTGELFF

d_gene: TRBD1
v_gene: TRBV4-1
abundance: .
j_gene: TRBJ1-1
CDR3nt: TGCGCCAGCAGGGCCGACAGGGGGACTGAAGCTTTCTTT
CDR3aa: CASRADRGTEAFF